The next 8 T cell receptor beta chains were all read from a single sample in a study of shared clonotypes between healthy human individuals. The protocol was immunoSEQ multiplex PCR, while the TCRdb copy is restricted to in-frame clones and leaves out a portion. The sample comprises approximately 2.3 million clones, approximately 93% of which are singletons, and under 0.45% rests with the top ten. The sample taken for sequencing was naive CD4+ T cells from PBMCs. Sample subset: CD45RA+ positively selected. Every receptor here comes from a man younger than 35 in good health. Some clones in this sample may be carry-over from other donors' samples.

The chain has TRBV6-1 and TRBJ1-1; TRBD1 might be the D (5 bases). The CDR3 runs 14 residues. Per the germline V gene, CDR1 is MNHNS and CDR2 is SASEGT. V was clipped by 6 bases and J by 3 bases, with 14 bases between them. The CDR3 nucleotides read TGTGCCAGCAGCGTCGCAGGGCTCGACACTGAAGCTTTCTTT. Translating it yields CASSVAGLDTEAFF.

The genes are TRBV7-9 and TRBJ1-4, with D hard to call. The V and J ends lost 2 bases and 5 bases respectively, with 12 bases between them. Germline CDR1 reads SEHNR; CDR2 reads FQNEAQ (reference sequence). The CDR3 loop spans 15 amino acids. The CDR3 nucleotides are TGTGCCAGCAGCTTAAGTCGGCCGATCAATGAAAAACTGTTTTTT. Its translation: CASSLSRPINEKLFF.

The CDR3 DNA follows: TGTGCCAGCAGCCCGCGCACGGGGTGGGAGACCCAGTACTTC. As protein: CASSPRTGWETQYF. The J gene is TRBJ2-5, the V gene TRBV11-2; D might be TRBD2 (5 bases). The CDR3 covers 14 residues. V gave up 5 bases and J gave up 5 bases, with 15 bases separating them. Germline assignment: CDR1 SGHAT and CDR2 FQNNGV.

The V call is TRBV7-6, the J call TRBJ1-1, with 7 nucleotides matching TRBD1. Germline CDR1 and CDR2: SGHVS and FNYEAQ. Losses at the gene ends were 5 bases for V and 3 bases for J; bases not matched to a gene: 9. The CDR3 is 15 residues long. CDR3 bases: TGTGCCAGCAGCCGCCTCGACAGGGATGACACTGAAGCTTTCTTT. Amino acid sequence: CASSRLDRDDTEAFF.

The genes are TRBV28 and TRBJ2-3; the match to TRBD2 covers 7 bases. The CDR3 contains 17 residues. Germline V gives CDR1 MDHEN, CDR2 SYDVKM. The junction had 17 bases not matched to a gene; V was cut back by 6 bases and J by 5 bases. CDR3 loop: CASSNPVGGGKRDTQYF. DNA for the CDR3: TGTGCCAGCAGCAACCCCGTCGGGGGAGGGAAAAGAGATACGCAGTATTTT.

The rearrangement joins TRBV7-3 to TRBJ2-7; 12 nucleotides line up with TRBD1. Per germline, CDR1 SGHTA and CDR2 FQGTGA. The CDR3 is made up of 15 amino acids. The junction had 8 bases not matched to a gene; V was cut back by 5 bases and J by 6 bases. The CDR3 loop is CASSLGGTGGFEQYF. DNA of the CDR3: TGTGCCAGCAGCCTCGGCGGGACAGGGGGCTTCGAGCAGTACTTC. Looking up the rest from reference TRBV7-3 and TRBJ2-7 gives the full variable domain: GAGVSQTPSNKVTEKGKYVELRCDPISGHTALYWYRQSLGQGPEFLIYFQGTGAADDSGLPNDRFFAVRPEGSVSTLKIQRTERGDSAVYLCASSLGGTGGFEQYFGPGTRLTVT.

This clone was observed a single time. This rearrangement joins TRBV14 to TRBJ2-5; D perhaps matches TRBD2 (6 bases). Germline CDR1 and CDR2: SGHDN and FVKESK. V was pared by 5 bases and J by 0 bases, with 10 bases between. CDR3 length: 14 residues. The CDR3 sequence: CASSKGTYQETQYF. CDR3 bases: TGTGCCAGCAGCAAAGGGACTTACCAAGAGACCCAGTACTTC.

This sequence joins TRBV6-1 and TRBJ2-1; TRBD1 aligns across 9 bases. The J segment lost 6 bases and the V segment lost 8 bases, leaving 5 bases of the junction unmatched. CDR3 length equals 13 residues. Germline V gives CDR1 MNHNS, CDR2 SASEGT. The CDR3 bases are TGTGCCAGCGGGACAGGGTTGGGCAATGAGCAGTTCTTC. Its protein product is CASGTGLGNEQFF.